The clone carrying this T cell receptor beta chain was seen many times. Its antigen is currently unknown. This sample is part of a study of neurological immune-mediated disorders. Overall study results and limits: In HTLV-1-associated myelopathy, TCR clonal expansion was greatest, and in multiple sclerosis it was least, below healthy controls. When repertoires were grouped phylogenetically, those of 18 of 34 multiple sclerosis patients fell into one related-CDR3 cluster, a possible signature.

Looked up from germline, CDR1 is MGHDK and CDR2 is SYGVNS. The CDR3 has 15 amino acids. The V and J ends lost 4 bases and 4 bases, in that order; junction bases with no gene match: 6. 5'RACE employing 10-nucleotide random UMIs yielded the cDNA. TCRdb re-derived calls from the 5' RACE reads in MiXCR, one entry per CDR3 protein. The sample contains roughly 76,000 distinct CDR3 sequences, roughly 3% of which appear only once. This chain connects TRBV25-1 to TRBJ2-3, with TRBD1 matching over 9 bases. This TCR was recovered from a woman between 50 and 59 years old with multiple sclerosis. Sample: PBMCs. DNA for the CDR3: TGTGCCAGCAGTGCTACAGGGGGCTTCGCAGATACGCAGTATTTT. This codes for CASSATGGFADTQYF.